This T cell receptor beta chain was identified in a study of cytomegalovirus exposure and HLA in healthy donors. Study results and caveats: One later analysis reportedly identified an Asian-associated ancestry cluster that showed fewer N-insertions than the roughly 700-donor mean. Several of the most significant clusters were apparently associated with common viral pathogens in a later analysis. High specificity and sensitivity for cytomegalovirus status were reported for the classifier.

The CDR3 consists of 12 residues. Germline V gene sequence: CDR1 GTSNPN, CDR2 SVGIG (reference sequence). A multiplex PCR was run with 60 Vbeta primers and 13 Jbeta primers. This table comes from immunoSEQ multiplex PCR, and its TCRdb copy is limited to in-frame clones, with some not included. The table includes about 190,000 clones, 75% to 85% detected once. A note on this clone: Antigen specificity is unknown. The junction differs from germline at one of its ends, possibly a read error.

The receptor was isolated from a boy between 10 and 17 years old in good health and CMV-seronegative. Sample: PBMCs. The chain joins TRBV30 to TRBJ2-7; 7 nucleotides agree with TRBD2. The CDR3 DNA is TGTGCCTGGAGTGGGGACTACCCGGGATGGAACTTC. Its protein is CAWSGDYPGWNF.